Presented here are 23 T cell receptor beta chains from one specimen sequenced in a study of technical replicates of blood from a few donors. TCRdb's copy holds only in-frame clones and misses some; the assay was immunoSEQ multiplex PCR. The sample lists some 94,000 clones, 96% occurring once. Sequencing was performed on T cells isolated from PBMCs. Receptors originate from a human donor in good health.

This clone was seen once. The chain is built from TRBV28 and TRBJ2-1; no reliable D call. V lost 6 bases to trimming and J lost 2 bases, with 8 bases between them. Looked up from germline, CDR1 is MDHEN and CDR2 is SYDVKM. This CDR3 is built from 13 residues. The CDR3: CASRLLPYNEQFF. CDR3 DNA sequence: TGTGCCAGCAGACTCCTCCCCTACAATGAGCAGTTCTTC.

The rearrangement uses TRBV7-2 and TRBJ2-5; D is possibly TRBD1 (6 bases). V shed 2 bases and J shed 1 base, with 8 bases lying between them. There are 14 residues in the CDR3. Germline V lookup: CDR1 SGHTA, CDR2 FQGNSA. This chain's CDR3 is CASSLQGTQETQYF. The CDR3 bases are TGTGCCAGCAGCTTACAGGGGACCCAAGAGACCCAGTACTTC.

The chain links TRBV5-1 to TRBJ2-5; 7 nucleotides align to TRBD1. Germline values: CDR1 SGHRS, CDR2 YFSETQ. The CDR3 sequence is 14 residues long. Unmatched junction bases numbered 0, after V lost 0 bases and J lost 1 base. The CDR3 protein is CASSLGTGQETQYF. CDR3 nucleotides: TGCGCCAGCAGCTTGGGGACAGGCCAAGAGACCCAGTACTTC. Full variable domain (remainder filled in from reference TRBV5-1 and TRBJ2-5): KAGVTQTPRYLIKTRGQQVTLSCSPISGHRSVSWYQQTPGQGLQFLFEYFSETQRNKGNFPGRFSGRQFSNSRSEMNVSTLELGDSALYLCASSLGTGQETQYFGPGTRLLVL.

The gene calls are TRBV6-5 and TRBJ2-7; possibly TRBD1 for D (5 bases). The CDR3 has 14 residues. Germline V gene data show CDR1 as MNHEY and CDR2 as SVGAGI. V was cut by 2 bases and J by 2 bases, with 10 bases left in between. The CDR3 DNA is TGTGCCAGCAGTTACAGGGGTCCCGCCTACGAGCAGTACTTC. Its protein is CASSYRGPAYEQYF.

The rearrangement links TRBV5-6 to TRBJ2-1, with D tentatively TRBD2 (5 bases). The V and J ends lost 4 bases and 4 bases respectively, with 18 bases between them. The germline gives CDR1 SGHDT, CDR2 YYEEEE. There are 16 residues in the CDR3. CDR3 sequence: CASSPATNPGYNEQFF. The DNA of the CDR3 is TGTGCCAGCAGCCCTGCGACTAATCCGGGATACAATGAGCAGTTCTTC.

The chain carries TRBV5-1 and TRBJ1-5; 8 bases fit TRBD1. CDR3 size: 17 residues. V lost 4 bases, J lost 5 bases, and 14 bases stayed unmatched. The germline gives CDR1 SGHRS, CDR2 YFSETQ. In DNA form, the CDR3 reads TGCGCCAGCAGCCCCGGACAGGGTATTTTAGGAGATCAGCCCCAGCATTTT. Translation gives CASSPGQGILGDQPQHF. Filled out from reference TRBV5-1 and TRBJ1-5, the complete variable domain reads KAGVTQTPRYLIKTRGQQVTLSCSPISGHRSVSWYQQTPGQGLQFLFEYFSETQRNKGNFPGRFSGRQFSNSRSEMNVSTLELGDSALYLCASSPGQGILGDQPQHFGDGTRLSIL.

In DNA form, the CDR3 reads TGTGCCAGCTCCAGGGACGGGGAGCTGTTTTTT. This gives the protein CASSRDGELFF. The chain recombines TRBV6-6 with TRBJ2-2, with a possible D match to TRBD1 (5 bases). Per germline, CDR1 MNHNY and CDR2 SVGAGI (reference sequence). V lost 8 bases and J lost 7, with 8 bases in between. The CDR3 sequence is 11 residues long.

This chain joins TRBV7-3 and TRBJ2-3; 7 bases are a match to TRBD2. The CDR3 loop spans 15 amino acids. The germline V gene has CDR1 SGHTA and CDR2 FQGTGA. After removal of 2 bases from V and 2 bases from J, the junction contained 4 bases not matched to a gene. CDR3 protein: CASSLRSGFTDTQYF. CDR3 nucleotides: TGTGCCAGCAGCTTACGTAGCGGGTTCACAGATACGCAGTATTTT. Based on the CDR3 plus reference TRBV7-3 and TRBJ2-3, the full variable domain is GAGVSQTPSNKVTEKGKYVELRCDPISGHTALYWYRQSLGQGPEFLIYFQGTGAADDSGLPNDRFFAVRPEGSVSTLKIQRTERGDSAVYLCASSLRSGFTDTQYFGPGTRLTVL.

The CDR3 DNA reads TGTGCCAGCAACGGACAGGGGGCAATCACCGGGGAGCTGTTTTTT. This translates into CASNGQGAITGELFF. V gene TRBV7-9 combines with J gene TRBJ2-2; 11 bases are shared with TRBD1. The J segment lost 4 bases and the V segment lost 7 bases, leaving 5 bases of the junction unmatched. The CDR3 is 15 amino acids. The germline V gene encodes CDR1 SEHNR and CDR2 FQNEAQ (reference sequence). Variable domain in full (rest from reference TRBV7-9 and TRBJ2-2): DTGVSQNPRHKITKRGQNVTFRCDPISEHNRLYWYRQTLGQGPEFLTYFQNEAQLEKSRLLSDRFSAERPKGSFSTLEIQRTEQGDSAMYLCASNGQGAITGELFFGEGSRLTVL.

The V and J genes are TRBV13 and TRBJ2-7; TRBD2 matches 8 bases. Germline V gene sequence: CDR1 PRHDT, CDR2 FYEKMQ (reference sequence). Trimming removed 7 bases from V and 5 bases from J; junction bases left unmatched: 7. CDR3 size: 13 residues. The CDR3 DNA is TGTGCCAGCATGGGGACTAGTCTCGACGAGCAGTACTTC. Its protein is CASMGTSLDEQYF.

This clone appeared once. The chain recombines TRBV7-9 with TRBJ2-7, with 9 bases identical to TRBD1. The length of the CDR3 is 15 residues. V shed 5 bases and J 2 bases; nucleotides not matched to a gene: 7. In germline, CDR1 is SEHNR, CDR2 FQNEAQ (reference sequence). The CDR3 DNA reads as TGTGCCAGCAGCGCGGCGACAGGGGGGGCCTACGAGCAGTACTTC. This codes for CASSAATGGAYEQYF. The whole variable domain, filled in from reference TRBV7-9 and TRBJ2-7, reads DTGVSQNPRHKITKRGQNVTFRCDPISEHNRLYWYRQTLGQGPEFLTYFQNEAQLEKSRLLSDRFSAERPKGSFSTLEIQRTEQGDSAMYLCASSAATGGAYEQYFGPGTRLTVT.

CDR3: CASSVDRVSYNEQFF. DNA of the CDR3: TGTGCCAGCAGCGTAGATCGGGTCTCCTACAATGAGCAGTTCTTC. This chain joins TRBV9 and TRBJ2-1; the D is unclear. The length of the CDR3 is 15 residues. From germline, CDR1 is SGDLS and CDR2 YYNGEE. Trimming left V 0 bases short and J 0 bases short, with 7 bases between.

A single count supports this clone. J is TRBJ2-5 and V is TRBV5-1, with 7 bases identical to TRBD2. The germline V gene has CDR1 SGHRS and CDR2 YFSETQ. The junction had 9 bases not matched to a gene; V was cut back by 0 bases and J by 1 base. The CDR3 contains 17 residues. CDR3 in amino acids: CASSLGGGNTPQETQYF. Here the CDR3 DNA reads TGCGCCAGCAGCTTGGGGGGGGGTAACACCCCCCAAGAGACCCAGTACTTC. Variable domain in full (rest from reference TRBV5-1 and TRBJ2-5): KAGVTQTPRYLIKTRGQQVTLSCSPISGHRSVSWYQQTPGQGLQFLFEYFSETQRNKGNFPGRFSGRQFSNSRSEMNVSTLELGDSALYLCASSLGGGNTPQETQYFGPGTRLLVL.

The V and J genes are TRBV5-4 and TRBJ2-1; D unresolved. V was shortened by 5 bases and J by 5 bases, with 26 bases between the two germline ends. Germline CDR1 and CDR2: SGHNT and YYREEE (reference sequence). The length of the CDR3 is 18 residues. This chain's CDR3 is CASSRAPLRSRQDNEQFF. The CDR3 coding sequence is TGTGCCAGCAGTCGTGCCCCTCTGCGGAGTCGGCAAGACAATGAGCAGTTCTTC.

Comment on this clone: The junction departs from germline at one end; a sequencing error may be responsible. The V and J genes are TRBV7-7 and TRBJ2-1; D possibly corresponds to TRBD1 (6 bases). The V gene's germline CDR1 is SSHAT and CDR2 FNYEAQ (reference sequence). The CDR3 is 13 residues long. The CDR3 sequence: CASSLSQGSEQFF. Written as DNA, the CDR3 is TGTGCTAGCAGCTTATCGCAGGGGAGCGAGCAGTTCTTC.

This clone occurred once. The V call is TRBV18, the J call TRBJ2-5, with 12 bases that match TRBD1. Germline V gene sequence: CDR1 KGHSH, CDR2 LQKENI. This CDR3 contains 15 residues. V lost 3 bases to trimming and J lost 4 bases; unmatched junction nucleotides: 3. The CDR3 loop is CASSPGQGARETQYF. The CDR3 nucleotides are TGTGCCAGCTCACCGGGACAGGGGGCAAGAGAGACCCAGTACTTC.

The rearrangement links TRBV5-1 to TRBJ2-5; D not certain. The V gene's germline CDR1 is SGHRS and CDR2 YFSETQ. CDR3 length: 12 amino acids. The germline V and J ends were trimmed by 0 bases and 4 bases, with 4 bases remaining between them. The CDR3 spells CASSLDRETQYF. CDR3 coding DNA: TGCGCCAGCAGCTTGGACAGAGAGACCCAGTACTTC.

The chain is built from TRBV7-2 and TRBJ2-1; 10 bases match TRBD2. Germline V gives CDR1 SGHTA, CDR2 FQGNSA. This CDR3 region has 18 residues. V lost 2 bases and J lost 5; bases outside the gene matches: 12. The CDR3 DNA reads as TGTGCCAGCAGCTTACTAGCGGGAGTGTCCGTTGAAAACAATGAGCAGTTCTTC. Its protein product is CASSLLAGVSVENNEQFF.

V usage is TRBV19 and J usage is TRBJ1-1; a weak D match, TRBD1 (5 bases). The ends were cut back, 7 bases at V and 4 bases at J, with 13 bases in the middle. This CDR3 is 13 amino acids long. Germline V lookup: CDR1 LNHDA, CDR2 SQIVND (reference sequence). As DNA, the CDR3 is TGTGCCAGTACCACGTGGGGGGGCACTGAAGCTTTCTTT. Protein sequence: CASTTWGGTEAFF.

J is TRBJ1-3 and V is TRBV28; D possibly corresponds to TRBD1 (5 bases). This CDR3 comprises 17 residues. Germline CDR1 MDHEN, CDR2 SYDVKM. V was shortened by 2 bases and J by 3 bases, with 17 bases between the two germline ends. CDR3 nucleotide sequence: TGTGCCAGCAGTTTAACGGGCCCGGGAGGGGTTGGAAACACCATATATTTT. This gives the protein CASSLTGPGGVGNTIYF.

The chain uses TRBV19 and TRBJ1-3; TRBD1 aligns across 7 bases. Germline V gene data show CDR1 as LNHDA and CDR2 as SQIVND (reference sequence). The CDR3 is 15 residues long. Trimming cost V 7 bases and J 4 bases; bases outside gene matches: 10. CDR3 sequence reads: CASIQFPGQGNTIYF. The CDR3 DNA follows: TGTGCCAGTATCCAGTTCCCGGGACAGGGAAACACCATATATTTT.

This clone was seen once. V is TRBV29-1 and J is TRBJ2-3, with 7 bases identical to TRBD2. The junction had 6 bases not matched to a gene; V was cut back by 4 bases and J by 2 bases. The CDR3 runs 14 residues. Germline values: CDR1 SQVTM, CDR2 ANQGSEA. CDR3 residues: CSVGGGTSTDTQYF. DNA for the CDR3: TGCAGCGTTGGGGGGGGGACTTCCACAGATACGCAGTATTTT.

The chain employs TRBV11-2 and TRBJ2-3; TRBD2 matches at 7 bases. With V trimmed by 5 bases and J by 2 bases, 7 bases remained unmatched. The germline V gene has CDR1 SGHAT and CDR2 FQNNGV. This CDR3 is 15 amino acids long. CDR3: CASSLSGYNTDTQYF. The CDR3 bases are TGTGCCAGCAGCCTTAGCGGGTATAACACAGATACGCAGTATTTT.